This T cell receptor beta chain was sequenced for a study of T cells in Graves' hyperthyroidism and ophthalmopathy. General study results and limits: Also found in blood were most expanded thyroid clonotypes above 0.001.

The CDR3 is 14 residues long. V was clipped by 5 bases and J by 8 bases, with 21 bases between them. CDR1 DFQATT and CDR2 SNEGSKA come from the germline V gene (reference sequence). Graves' hyperthyroidism is called stable when ophthalmopathy does not progress within 18 months. The diagnoses drew upon clinical symptoms, serum thyroxine and TRAb, thyroid ultrasound and orbital computed tomography. RNA transcripts yielded amplified TCR beta CDR3 regions. TCR CDR3 underwent first-round RT-PCR with the HTBI primer set. TCRdb reanalysed the multiplex PCR reads using MiXCR and keeps one entry per CDR3 protein. The repertoire holds about 570,000 distinct CDR3 sequences, with approximately 15% as singletons. This clonotype was seen a handful of times. Antigen specificity is unknown.

The genes are TRBV20-1 and TRBJ1-2; D is unresolved. Input material: blood. The receptor comes from a woman aged 40-49 years with Graves' hyperthyroidism. CDR3 nucleotide sequence: TGCAGTGCTGCTTCGGACTCTTTAGGGCGGGGCTACACCTTC. As protein: CSAASDSLGRGYTF.